This T cell receptor beta chain was sequenced in a study of blood T cell repertoires in COVID-19. Looking at the study overall: From T cells, B-cell-depleted T cells, or PBMCs came the material, which was cDNA or gDNA.

Per the original data handling: By means of reference gene primer amplification, nucleated cell counts were estimated. Assay: immunoSEQ multiplex PCR; the TCRdb copy retains only in-frame clones and omits some. Clone size and the V and J calls come from that table; the DNA yielded D and trimming. The repertoire holds approximately 170,000 clones, with approximately 80% as singletons. Germline CDR1 and CDR2: LGHNA and YNFKEQ. The J segment lost 1 base and the V segment lost 2 bases, leaving 5 bases of the junction unmatched. This CDR3 contains 17 residues. The sample taken for sequencing was PBMCs or T cells enriched from blood (not recorded which). The clonotype originates from a man aged 50-59 years who had recovered from COVID-19. The gene calls are TRBV4-2 and TRBJ2-6; TRBD2 matches 7 bases. CDR3: CASSQSRGESGANVLTF. CDR3 bases: TGTGCCAGCAGCCAATCCCGGGGGGAGTCTGGGGCCAACGTCCTGACTTTC.